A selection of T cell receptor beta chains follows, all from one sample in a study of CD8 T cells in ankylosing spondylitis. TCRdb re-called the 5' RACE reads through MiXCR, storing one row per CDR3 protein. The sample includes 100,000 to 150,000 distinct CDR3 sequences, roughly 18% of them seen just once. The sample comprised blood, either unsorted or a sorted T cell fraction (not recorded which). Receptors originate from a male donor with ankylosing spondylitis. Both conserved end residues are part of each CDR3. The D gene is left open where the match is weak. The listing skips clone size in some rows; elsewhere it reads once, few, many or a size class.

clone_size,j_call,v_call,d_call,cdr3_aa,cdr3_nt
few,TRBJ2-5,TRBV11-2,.,CASSLGFPGQGETQYF,TGTGCCAGCAGCTTAGGGTTCCCGGGGCAGGGAGAGACCCAGTACTTC
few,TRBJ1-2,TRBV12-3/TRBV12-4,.,CASSFGFNYGYTF,TGTGCCAGCAGTTTCGGGTTTAACTATGGCTACACCTTC
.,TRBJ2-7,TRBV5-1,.,CASSSEDGPREQYF,TGCGCCAGCAGCTCAGAGGACGGCCCTAGGGAGCAGTACTTC
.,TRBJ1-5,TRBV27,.,CASSLIPLSNQPQHF,TGTGCCAGCAGTTTAATCCCCCTTAGCAATCAGCCCCAGCATTTT
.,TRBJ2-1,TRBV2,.,CASSGLGQFF,TGTGCCAGCAGTGGGTTGGGGCAGTTCTTC
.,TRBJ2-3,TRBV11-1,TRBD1,CASSGQGEEDTQYF,TGTGCCAGCAGCGGACAGGGGGAAGAGGATACGCAGTATTTT
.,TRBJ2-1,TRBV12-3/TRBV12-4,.,CASSLTLNEQFF,TGTGCCAGCAGTTTAACCCTCAATGAGCAGTTCTTC
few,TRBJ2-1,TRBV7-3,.,CASSSSGSLEQFF,TGTGCCAGCAGCTCAAGCGGGTCCCTAGAGCAGTTCTTC
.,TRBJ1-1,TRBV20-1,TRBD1,CSARTGERTEAFF,TGCAGTGCTAGGACAGGGGAAAGGACTGAAGCTTTCTTT
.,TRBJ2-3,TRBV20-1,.,CSALHFIRAADTQYF,TGCAGTGCTCTCCACTTTATTAGGGCCGCAGATACGCAGTATTTT
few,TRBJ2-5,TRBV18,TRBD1,CASSPGQGGETQYF,TGTGCCAGCTCACCCGGACAGGGAGGAGAGACCCAGTACTTC
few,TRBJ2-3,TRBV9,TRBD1,CASSGDRITDTQYF,TGTGCCAGCAGCGGGGACAGAATCACAGATACGCAGTATTTT
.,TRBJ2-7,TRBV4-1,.,CASSHRLGTTYEQYF,TGCGCCAGCAGCCACCGGTTGGGGACAACCTACGAGCAGTACTTC
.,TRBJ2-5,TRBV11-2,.,CASSLVLGETQYF,TGTGCCAGCAGCTTAGTGCTAGGAGAGACCCAGTACTTC
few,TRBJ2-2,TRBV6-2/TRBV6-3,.,CASAGTASTGELFF,TGTGCCAGCGCGGGGACTGCGAGTACCGGGGAGCTGTTTTTT
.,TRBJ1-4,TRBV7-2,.,CASSRAGGDNEKLFF,TGTGCCAGCAGCCGAGCGGGAGGGGACAATGAAAAACTGTTTTTT
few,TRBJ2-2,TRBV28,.,CASLLQGTGELFF,TGTGCCAGCCTCCTACAGGGCACCGGGGAGCTGTTTTTT
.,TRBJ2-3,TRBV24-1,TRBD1,CATSDRGQGATDTQYF,TGTGCCACCAGTGACCGCGGACAGGGGGCTACAGATACGCAGTATTTT
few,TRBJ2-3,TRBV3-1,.,CASSQDPIAYTDTQYF,TGTGCCAGCAGCCAAGATCCGATAGCCTACACAGATACGCAGTATTTT
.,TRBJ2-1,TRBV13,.,CASRDQRNEQFF,TGTGCCAGCAGAGACCAGCGGAATGAGCAGTTCTTC